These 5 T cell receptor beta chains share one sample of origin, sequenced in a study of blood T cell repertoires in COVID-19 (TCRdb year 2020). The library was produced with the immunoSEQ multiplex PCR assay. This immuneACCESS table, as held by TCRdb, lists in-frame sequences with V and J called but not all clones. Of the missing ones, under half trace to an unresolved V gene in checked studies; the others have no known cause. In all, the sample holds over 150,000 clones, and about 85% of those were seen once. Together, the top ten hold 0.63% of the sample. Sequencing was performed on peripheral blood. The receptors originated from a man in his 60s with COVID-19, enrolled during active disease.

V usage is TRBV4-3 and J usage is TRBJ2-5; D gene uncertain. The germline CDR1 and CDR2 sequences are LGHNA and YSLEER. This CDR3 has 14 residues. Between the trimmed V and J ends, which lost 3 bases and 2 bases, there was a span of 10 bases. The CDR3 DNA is TGCGCCAGCAGCCATCTCACCCAGCAAGAGACCCAGTACTTC. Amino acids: CASSHLTQQETQYF.

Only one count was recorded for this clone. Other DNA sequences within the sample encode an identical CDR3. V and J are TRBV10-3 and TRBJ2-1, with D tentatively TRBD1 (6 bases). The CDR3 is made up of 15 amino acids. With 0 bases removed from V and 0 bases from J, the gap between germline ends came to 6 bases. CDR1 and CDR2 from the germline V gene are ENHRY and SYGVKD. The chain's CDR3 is CAISESGGSYNEQFF. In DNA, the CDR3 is TGTGCCATCAGTGAGTCAGGGGGCTCCTACAATGAGCAGTTCTTC.

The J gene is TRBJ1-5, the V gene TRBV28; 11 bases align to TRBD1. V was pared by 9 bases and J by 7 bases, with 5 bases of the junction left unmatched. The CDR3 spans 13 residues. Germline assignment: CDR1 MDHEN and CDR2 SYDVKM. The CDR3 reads CASRTGGRQPQHF. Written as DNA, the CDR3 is TGTGCCAGTCGGACAGGGGGCCGGCAGCCCCAGCATTTT.

In DNA, the CDR3 is TGTGCCAGCTCACCCTCCAGGGGGCAATTGAAGTATGGCTACACCTTC. Its protein product is CASSPSRGQLKYGYTF. The V call is TRBV18, the J call TRBJ1-2, with 8 bases aligning to TRBD1. CDR3 length: 16 residues. Germline CDR1 is KGHSH and CDR2 is LQKENI. V dropped 3 bases and J dropped 5; count of bases not matched to a gene: 11.

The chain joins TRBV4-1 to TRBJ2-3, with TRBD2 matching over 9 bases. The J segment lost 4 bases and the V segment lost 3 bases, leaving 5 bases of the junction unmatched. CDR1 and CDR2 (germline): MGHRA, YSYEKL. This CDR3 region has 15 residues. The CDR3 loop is CASSQREGAPDTQYF. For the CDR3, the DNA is TGCGCCAGCAGCCAGCGGGAGGGGGCCCCAGATACGCAGTATTTT.